Following are 15 T cell receptor beta chains from one sample sequenced in a study of vaccination effects on CD4 cells after COVID-19. Here immunoSEQ multiplex PCR was the method, and the copy in TCRdb shows in-frame clones only, minus some. The sample carries tens of thousands of clones, over 70% recorded once. For these receptors, no antigen is known. Subsequent to a culture period of about nine days, CD4+ T cells were isolated. Two doses of BNT162b2 or mRNA-1273 vaccine were administered to participants. Sample: CD4+ T cells from PBMCs cultured without peptide, taken after COVID-19 vaccination. Every receptor here comes from a human donor who received a COVID-19 vaccine.

The chain has TRBV28 and TRBJ1-1; 8 nucleotides align to TRBD1. This CDR3 region has 14 residues. The trim removed 3 bases at V and 4 bases at J, leaving 4 bases unmatched. Germline-derived CDR1 and CDR2 are MDHEN and SYDVKM. DNA for the CDR3: TGTGCCAGCAGTTTGGACAGGGTGGCCACTGAAGCTTTCTTT. It translates to CASSLDRVATEAFF.

The rearrangement uses TRBV19 and TRBJ1-4; 7 bases line up with TRBD1. Germline V gene lookup returns CDR1 LNHDA and CDR2 SQIVND (reference sequence). Trimming cost V 3 bases and J 8 bases; bases outside gene matches: 6. This CDR3 is 14 amino acids long. CDR3 in amino acids: CASSIATGTEKLFF. CDR3 coding DNA: TGTGCCAGTAGTATCGCGACAGGGACGGAAAAACTGTTTTTT.

This chain links TRBV4-1 with TRBJ2-4, with a possible D match to TRBD1 (6 bases). Germline-derived CDR1 and CDR2 are MGHRA and YSYEKL. The CDR3 has 17 amino acids. V shed 3 bases and J shed 1 base, with 16 bases lying between them. CDR3: CASSHITGLSAKNIQYF. Here the CDR3 DNA reads TGCGCCAGCAGCCATATTACAGGGTTATCGGCCAAAAACATTCAGTACTTC.

J is TRBJ1-2 and V is TRBV7-9; TRBD1 matches 7 bases. CDR1 and CDR2 (germline): SEHNR, FQNEAQ (reference sequence). The CDR3 is 14 amino acids. The ends lost 1 base at V and 1 base at J; junction bases unmatched: 0. The CDR3 here is CASSLGDSNYGYTF. DNA of the CDR3: TGTGCCAGCAGCTTAGGGGACAGTAACTATGGCTACACCTTC.

The V call is TRBV4-3, the J call TRBJ2-2, with a tentative D call TRBD2 (6 bases). The CDR3 is 15 amino acids. Trimming took 4 bases from V and 6 from J, leaving 15 bases between them. Germline values: CDR1 LGHNA, CDR2 YSLEER. CDR3 protein: CASSRGGAGPGELFF. The DNA for the CDR3 is TGCGCCAGCAGCCGAGGAGGTGCGGGGCCCGGGGAGCTGTTTTTT.

This clone showed up just a few times. The chain uses TRBV25-1 and TRBJ2-5; D may match TRBD1 or TRBD2 (5 bases each). The CDR3 length is 12 residues. Trimming pared 10 bases from V and 7 bases from J, leaving 16 bases between. Germline lookup yields CDR1 MGHDK and CDR2 SYGVNS. The CDR3 spells CATSSSGTTQYF. CDR3 DNA sequence: TGTGCCACGTCGTCTTCGGGGACGACCCAGTACTTC.

The CDR3 here is CASSDREGARDTQYF. For the CDR3, the DNA is TGTGCCAGCAGCGACAGGGAGGGGGCGCGGGATACGCAGTATTTT. The rearrangement uses TRBV6-6 and TRBJ2-3; D tentatively fits TRBD1 or TRBD2 (7 bases each). V gave up 6 bases and J gave up 6 bases, with 19 bases separating them. Germline V CDR1 and CDR2: MNHNY, SVGAGI (reference sequence). This CDR3 is 15 amino acids long.

The chain has TRBV6-6 and TRBJ1-5, with D perhaps matching TRBD1 (6 bases). Trimming removed 5 bases at V and 0 bases at J, with 17 bases between. Germline V gives CDR1 MNHNY, CDR2 SVGAGI (reference sequence). The CDR3 is 17 amino acids. CDR3 sequence: CASSPREGQNSNQPQHF. Here the CDR3 DNA reads TGTGCCAGCAGTCCTCGAGAGGGACAAAATAGCAATCAGCCCCAGCATTTT.

This clone has only a few counts. V is TRBV6-5 and J is TRBJ1-4, with TRBD1 as a possible D gene (5 bases). Trimming took off 0 bases at V and 8 bases at J, with 7 bases between the two ends. The germline gives CDR1 MNHEY, CDR2 SVGAGI. The CDR3 has 13 residues. The CDR3 nucleotides read TGTGCCAGCAGTTACTCATGGGACGAAAAACTGTTTTTT. Its protein is CASSYSWDEKLFF.

J is TRBJ1-2 and V is TRBV7-2; 8 nucleotides match TRBD1. With V trimmed by 5 bases and J by 8 bases, 10 bases remained unmatched. Germline lookup yields CDR1 SGHTA and CDR2 FQGNSA. The CDR3 runs 14 residues. The CDR3 sequence: CASSPSSGGYGYTF. The CDR3 DNA sequence: TGTGCCAGCAGCCCTAGCTCAGGGGGCTACGGCTACACCTTC.

V gene TRBV19 combines with J gene TRBJ1-2; possibly TRBD1 for D (5 bases). Germline V lookup: CDR1 LNHDA, CDR2 SQIVND (reference sequence). The CDR3 covers 14 residues. Trimming pared 3 bases from V and 6 bases from J, leaving 14 bases between. CDR3 sequence: CASSIGIREHGYTF. The CDR3 nucleotides read TGTGCCAGTAGTATTGGTATCAGGGAACATGGCTACACCTTC.

This chain uses TRBV2 with TRBJ1-1; D gene ambiguous. CDR1 is SNHLY and CDR2 is FYNNEI in the germline V gene. V shed 8 bases and J shed 1 base, with 11 bases lying between them. The CDR3 length is 13 residues. CDR3 amino acids: CASRGHENTEAFF. The DNA for the CDR3 is TGTGCCAGCCGCGGGCACGAGAACACTGAAGCTTTCTTT.

The chain combines TRBV2 with TRBJ2-6; D perhaps matches TRBD1 (5 bases). This CDR3 region has 16 residues. V lost 7 bases and J lost 3, with 16 bases in between. Germline CDR1 and CDR2: SNHLY and FYNNEI. The CDR3 DNA is TGTGCCAGCAATAGGAAGCAGGGATTTGGGGCCAACGTCCTGACTTTC. Its translation: CASNRKQGFGANVLTF.

J is TRBJ1-1 and V is TRBV28; 11 bases align to TRBD1. The germline V gene has CDR1 MDHEN and CDR2 SYDVKM. The ends lost 6 bases at V and 10 bases at J; junction bases unmatched: 13. The CDR3 is 15 residues long. CDR3: CASRPWGTGGGRAFF. CDR3 bases: TGTGCCAGCAGACCCTGGGGGACAGGGGGAGGTAGAGCTTTCTTT.

The chain is built from TRBV5-1 and TRBJ2-5, with 7 bases identical to TRBD2. The V segment lost 0 bases and the J segment 5 bases; nucleotides outside the gene matches: 4. The CDR3 sequence is 14 residues long. The germline CDR1 and CDR2 sequences are SGHRS and YFSETQ. The CDR3: CASSLADGGETQYF. CDR3 bases: TGCGCCAGCAGCTTGGCGGACGGGGGGGAGACCCAGTACTTC.